This TCR beta chain was sequenced during a study of cytomegalovirus exposure and HLA in healthy donors. Whole-study findings and limits: The study put 150 or so TCR beta chains on its list as cytomegalovirus-associated.

PCR primers comprised 60 Vbeta and 13 Jbeta primers. The table came from immunoSEQ multiplex PCR; TCRdb's copy has only in-frame clones and leaves some out. The sample includes fewer than 140,000 clones, 82% of them seen just once. Germline-derived CDR1 and CDR2 are SEHNR and FQNEAQ (reference sequence). J was trimmed by 0 bases and V by 5 bases; bases with no gene match: 3. The CDR3 consists of 14 residues. This clone was recorded a few times. Its antigen remains unknown. This clonotype was sampled from a man in his fifties or sixties in good health and CMV-seronegative. Sequenced sample: PBMCs. The chain has TRBV7-9 and TRBJ1-1; TRBD1 aligns across 7 bases. The chain's CDR3 is CASSAGQVNTEAFF. The CDR3 DNA sequence: TGTGCCAGCAGCGCAGGACAGGTGAACACTGAAGCTTTCTTT.